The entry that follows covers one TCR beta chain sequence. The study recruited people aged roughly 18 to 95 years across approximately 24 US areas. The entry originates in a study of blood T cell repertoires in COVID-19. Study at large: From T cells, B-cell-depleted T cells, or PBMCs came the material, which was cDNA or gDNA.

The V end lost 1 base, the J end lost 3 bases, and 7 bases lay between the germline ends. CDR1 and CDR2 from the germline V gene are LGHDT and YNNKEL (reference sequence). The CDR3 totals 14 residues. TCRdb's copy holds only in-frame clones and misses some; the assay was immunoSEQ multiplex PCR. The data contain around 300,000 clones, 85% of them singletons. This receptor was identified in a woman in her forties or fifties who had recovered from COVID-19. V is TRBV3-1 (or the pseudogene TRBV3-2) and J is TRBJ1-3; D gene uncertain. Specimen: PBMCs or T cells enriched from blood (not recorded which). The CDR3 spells CASSQGQNGNTIYF. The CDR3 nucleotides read TGTGCCAGCAGCCAAGGGCAAAATGGAAACACCATATATTTT.